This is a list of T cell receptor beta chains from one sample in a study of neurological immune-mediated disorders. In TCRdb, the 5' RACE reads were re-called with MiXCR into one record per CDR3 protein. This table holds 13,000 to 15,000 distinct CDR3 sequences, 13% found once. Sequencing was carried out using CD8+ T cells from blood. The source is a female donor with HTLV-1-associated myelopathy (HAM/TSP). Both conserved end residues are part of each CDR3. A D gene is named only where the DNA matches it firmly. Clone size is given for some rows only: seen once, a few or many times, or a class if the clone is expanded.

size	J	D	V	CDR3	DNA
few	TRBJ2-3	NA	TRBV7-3	CASSEDGFTDTQYF	TGTGCCAGCAGCGAAGACGGCTTCACAGATACGCAGTATTTT
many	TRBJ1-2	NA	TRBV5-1	CASSLELSWDGYTF	TGCGCCAGCAGCTTGGAACTCTCTTGGGATGGCTACACCTTC
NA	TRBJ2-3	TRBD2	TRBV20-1	CSGLAGVRYTQYF	TGCAGCGGTCTAGCGGGAGTCAGGTATACGCAGTATTTT
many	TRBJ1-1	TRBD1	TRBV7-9	CASSLAGTGNTEAFF	TGTGCCAGCAGCTTAGCGGGGACAGGGAACACTGAAGCTTTCTTT
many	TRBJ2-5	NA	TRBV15	CATSRGLGMAESETQYF	TGTGCCACCAGCAGGGGCTTGGGGATGGCCGAGTCAGAGACCCAGTACTTC
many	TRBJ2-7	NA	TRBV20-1	CSARDRVSVYEQYF	TGCAGTGCTAGAGATAGGGTCTCTGTCTACGAGCAGTACTTC
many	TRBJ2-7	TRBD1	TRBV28	CASSPGQGNGFSYEQYF	TGTGCCAGCAGTCCAGGACAGGGTAATGGGTTCTCCTACGAGCAGTACTTC
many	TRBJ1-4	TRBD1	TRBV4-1	CASSQLTGVGEKLFF	TGCGCCAGCAGCCAGTTAACAGGGGTGGGAGAAAAACTGTTTTTT
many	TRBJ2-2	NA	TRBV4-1	CASSQSAGGELFF	TGCGCCAGCAGCCAAAGCGCGGGTGGGGAGCTGTTTTTT
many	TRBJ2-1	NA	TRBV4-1	CASSSQSNEQFF	TGCGCCAGCAGCTCACAGAGCAATGAGCAGTTCTTC
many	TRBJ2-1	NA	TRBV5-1	CASSLGGGPYNEQFF	TGCGCCAGCAGCTTGGGGGGGGGGCCCTACAATGAGCAGTTCTTC
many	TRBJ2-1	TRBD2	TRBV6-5	CASSYFLTSGSNEQFF	TGTGCCAGCAGTTACTTCTTAACCAGCGGGAGTAATGAGCAGTTCTTC
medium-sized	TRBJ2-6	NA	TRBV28	CASSFLSSGANVLTF	TGTGCCAGCAGTTTTCTCAGCTCTGGGGCCAACGTCCTGACTTTC
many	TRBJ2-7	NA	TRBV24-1	CATSPSGTRGNEQYF	TGTGCCACCAGTCCCTCCGGGACCCGGGGGAACGAGCAGTACTTC
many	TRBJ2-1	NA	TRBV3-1	CASSPTSGEAYNEQFF	TGTGCCAGCAGTCCCACCTCAGGGGAGGCCTACAATGAGCAGTTCTTC
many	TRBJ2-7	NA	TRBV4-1	CASSQDRTGYEQYF	TGCGCCAGCAGCCAAGATCGAACTGGCTACGAGCAGTACTTC
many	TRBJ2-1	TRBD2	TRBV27	CASSLYTSGGVDEQFF	TGTGCCAGCAGTTTATATACTAGCGGGGGGGTGGATGAGCAGTTCTTC
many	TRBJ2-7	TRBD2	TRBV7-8	CASSPRLASVDEQYF	TGTGCCAGCAGCCCCAGACTAGCGTCCGTCGACGAGCAGTACTTC
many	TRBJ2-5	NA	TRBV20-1	CSARDLTEPKSQETQYF	TGCAGTGCTAGAGACCTGACGGAGCCTAAATCCCAAGAGACCCAGTACTTC
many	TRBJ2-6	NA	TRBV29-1	CSVVGQGYSGANVLTF	TGCAGCGTTGTGGGTCAGGGATACTCTGGGGCCAACGTCCTGACTTTC
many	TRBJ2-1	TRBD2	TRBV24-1	CATSGGSGRGNEQFF	TGTGCCACCAGTGGTGGGAGCGGGAGGGGCAATGAGCAGTTCTTC
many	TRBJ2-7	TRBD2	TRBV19	CASSGTSGAYEQYF	TGTGCCAGTAGTGGAACTAGCGGAGCCTACGAGCAGTACTTC
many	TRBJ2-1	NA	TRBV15	CATSRALDGSTYNEQFF	TGTGCCACCAGCAGAGCCCTCGATGGCAGTACCTACAATGAGCAGTTCTTC
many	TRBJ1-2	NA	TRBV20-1	CSARDLGLLNYGYTF	TGCAGTGCTAGAGATCTCGGCCTCCTTAACTATGGCTACACCTTC
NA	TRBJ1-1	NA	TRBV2	CASCDGMNTEAFF	TGTGCTAGCTGTGACGGGATGAACACTGAAGCTTTCTTT
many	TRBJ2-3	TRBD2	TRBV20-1	CSASPSSGPKSDTQYF	TGCAGTGCTAGTCCGTCTAGCGGCCCCAAGTCAGATACGCAGTATTTT
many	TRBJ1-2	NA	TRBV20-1	CSAKYVWGASYGYTF	TGCAGTGCTAAATACGTCTGGGGGGCGAGCTATGGCTACACCTTC
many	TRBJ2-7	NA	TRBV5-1	CASSLDWGGGYEQYF	TGCGCCAGCAGCTTGGATTGGGGGGGCGGCTACGAGCAGTACTTC
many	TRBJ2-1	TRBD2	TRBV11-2	CASSSRTSGRLNEQFF	TGTGCCAGCAGCTCTCGGACTAGCGGGAGGCTCAATGAGCAGTTCTTC
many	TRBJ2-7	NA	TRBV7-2	CATNMPHEQYF	TGTGCCACAAACATGCCCCACGAGCAGTACTTC
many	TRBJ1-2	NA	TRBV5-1	CASSLAQGGDYGYTF	TGCGCCAGCAGCTTGGCGCAGGGTGGTGACTATGGCTACACCTTC
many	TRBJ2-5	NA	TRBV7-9	CASSITEQGVEQETQYF	TGTGCCAGCAGCATAACGGAACAGGGCGTTGAACAAGAGACCCAGTACTTC
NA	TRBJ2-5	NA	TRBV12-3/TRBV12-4	CASSPARAETQYF	TGTGCCAGCAGTCCAGCCAGGGCAGAGACCCAGTACTTC
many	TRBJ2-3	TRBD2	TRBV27	CASSSPGLAGDPTDTQYF	TGTGCCAGCAGTTCCCCGGGACTAGCGGGAGATCCCACAGATACGCAGTATTTT
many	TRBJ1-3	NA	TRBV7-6	CASSRNSMTFFGNTIYF	TGTGCCAGCAGCCGCAATTCTATGACCTTCTTTGGAAACACCATATATTTT
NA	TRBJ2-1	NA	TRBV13	CASSPLGPRSYNEQFF	TGTGCCAGCAGCCCGCTAGGACCCAGATCCTACAATGAGCAATTCTTC
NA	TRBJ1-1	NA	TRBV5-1	CASSLAVGASYAFF	TGCGCCAGCAGCTTGGCCGTGGGGGCATCGTATGCTTTCTTT
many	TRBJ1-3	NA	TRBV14	CASSQRHGNTIYF	TGTGCCAGCAGCCAACGGCATGGAAACACCATATATTTT
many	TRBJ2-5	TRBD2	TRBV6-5	CASPGLAGAQETQYF	TGTGCCAGCCCGGGACTAGCGGGGGCCCAAGAGACCCAGTACTTC
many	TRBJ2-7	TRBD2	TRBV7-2	CASGESSGGAYEQYF	TGTGCCAGCGGAGAGTCTAGCGGGGGGGCTTACGAGCAGTACTTC
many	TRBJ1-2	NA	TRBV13	CASTAGQGILYGYTF	TGTGCCTCGACTGCGGGGCAGGGGATTCTCTATGGCTACACCTTC
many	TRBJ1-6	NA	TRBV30	CACPEIGGDSPLHF	TGTGCCTGCCCTGAGATTGGGGGCGATTCACCCCTCCACTTT
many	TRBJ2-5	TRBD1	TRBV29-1	CSVGTGGAGQETQYF	TGCAGCGTAGGGACAGGGGGCGCGGGCCAAGAGACCCAGTACTTC
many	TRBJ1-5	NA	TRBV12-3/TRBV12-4	CASSLMYSNQPQHF	TGTGCCAGCAGTTTAATGTATAGCAATCAGCCCCAGCATTTT
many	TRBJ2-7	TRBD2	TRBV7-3	CASSSAGGPGEQYF	TGTGCCAGCAGCAGCGCGGGAGGGCCTGGCGAGCAGTACTTC
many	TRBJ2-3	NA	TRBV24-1	CATSVKDTQYF	TGTGCCACCAGTGTTAAAGATACGCAGTATTTT